This T cell receptor (beta chain) stems from a study of shared clonotypes between healthy human individuals (dated by TCRdb to between 2020 and 2021). Study-level background: Two women and a few men aged 18 to 49 years were included in the cohort. Leukapheresis yielded between about 0.94 and 9.5 billion PBMCs per donor. For each donor, CD4 naive and CD4 memory were each run on three plates, CD8 naive on two plates, and CD8 memory on one plate. To estimate repertoire size and how much clonotype sharing occurs between individuals, the study deeply sequenced the blood TCR repertoires of a handful of healthy adults. Different laboratories and diverse techniques were used to prepare libraries and sequence TCR repertoires, to increase sequencing depth and limit assay-specific biases.

Donors were healthy HIV-negative adults with no recently reported acute infections or vaccinations. Every donor was a Caucasian adult living in Nashville, Tennessee, USA. CD4+ T cells were enriched by magnetic negative selection, after which naive cells were positively selected on CD45RA and the negative fraction was taken as the memory subset. After blood collection by leukapheresis, PBMCs were isolated using Ficoll-Histopaque density gradient centrifugation and then cryopreserved in the vapor phase of liquid nitrogen. Analytical flow cytometry was used to check the purity and quantity of every magnetically sorted T cell population. Genomic DNA was isolated from every sorted fraction and measured by UV absorbance on a Nanodrop 2000c. Overall results and qualifications from the work: Across a handful of donors, roughly 5.4% of naive CD4, 3% to 4% of naive CD8, about 2.3% of memory CD4, and around 0.4% of memory CD8 clonotypes were shared. Incomplete sequencing was indicated by rarefaction of sorted-subset datasets, despite the large sequencing depth. Pairwise subsampling led to the expectation that sequencing depth would affect the degree of clonotype sharing among donors. Naive subsets generally had larger estimated clonotype richness than memory subsets did. Sampling was limited to blood, and TCR repertoires in tissue likely differ from TCR repertoires in blood. Clonotypes shared by all four sorted-subset donors showed higher generation probabilities than non-shared clonotypes. Because the study included only a small number of donors, the genetic and exposure-history diversity represented was limited.

Using the deep immunoSEQ assay, multiplex PCR amplified TCR CDR3 regions from genomic DNA. Extracted genomic DNA from each cell subset was distributed evenly across all wells of several immunoSEQ 96-well plates, and each plate was treated as a replicate. Each replicate PCR for sorted subsets received 200 ng genomic DNA, equal to tens of thousands of T cell genomes. Purified libraries were measured with a Qubit 3.0 fluorometer, size-checked on a Bioanalyzer 2100, and measured again with the KAPA Library Quantification kit. A separate single-read 150-cycle Illumina NextSeq 550 flow cell was used to sequence each immunoSEQ 96-well plate. The paper's processing steps were these. Because the immunoSEQ output held only junctional sequences and lacked quality scores, the filtering could not match the filtering applied to full-length reads. To assign V/J genes and CDR3, sequences were annotated against IMGT germline references using PyIR, a Python wrapper for IgBLAST v1.9. Reads were filtered out if the reads had weak V/J assignments (E-value above 1e-6), no CDR3, stop codons, out-of-frame junctions, or ambiguous translated residues. V3J clonotypes were defined as sequences sharing an identical inferred V gene, J gene, and CDR3 amino acid sequence. Percentage overlap between repertoires was computed as shared unique clonotypes divided by the size of the smaller repertoire. Three approaches were used to assess repertoire richness: RTK rarefaction, the Chao1 estimator, and Recon v2.1 estimates of unobserved clonotypes. Generation probabilities for all TCRbeta clonotypes obtained by the gDNA method from a handful of donors were computed using OLGA. Here the immuneACCESS table is served through TCRdb, limited to in-frame sequences with V and J called. Missing clones are a known gap in these copies; in checked studies unresolved V genes cover under half, and the rest lacks a known reason. The V and J calls and clone size were taken over from that table, and D and trimming were inferred from the DNA. In this sample the table shows 2.5 million or so clones, over 85% of which occur a single time. Around 0.15% of the sample is held by the ten biggest clonotypes.

In regard to this clone: Its recognized antigen is unknown. No much larger clone is present one base from it, and per-base qualities are unavailable. The sample carries other DNA sequences with the same CDR3.

This receptor was obtained from a man between 18 and 35 years old in good health. The sequencing sample was made of naive CD4+ T cells sorted from blood. The label giving this sample's cell subset or site can be read as: CD45RA+ positively selected.

Here is the DNA: TGTGCCTGGAGCGGGGGAGGTGGGGCCAACGTCCTGACTTTC. Translated, it gives CAWSGGGGANVLTF. Recombination linked TRBV30 to TRBJ2-6; the D region possibly corresponds to TRBD2 (6 bases align). V lost 3 bases and J lost 3 bases; the stretch between them is 9 bases long. The germline V gene (reference sequence) supplies CDR1 GTSNPN and CDR2 SVGIG. The CDR3 contains 14 residues, cysteine and phenylalanine counted. The retained sequence is limited to the CDR3, 42 bases, with the frame set at the first base.